The next 20 T cell receptor beta chains were all read from a single sample in a study of blood T cell repertoires in COVID-19. Assay: immunoSEQ multiplex PCR; the TCRdb copy retains only in-frame clones and omits some. The data hold tens of thousands of clones, with around 92% observed a single time. Sequenced input: peripheral blood. Receptors originate from a man in his sixties with acute or convalescent COVID-19.

This clone is a singleton in its sample. The chain joins TRBV11-2 to TRBJ2-7; perhaps TRBD2 as D (7 bases). The ends were cut back, 3 bases at V and 2 bases at J, with 8 bases in the middle. CDR1 and CDR2 from the germline V gene are SGHAT and FQNNGV. This CDR3 is built from 13 residues. The CDR3 coding sequence is TGTGCCAGCAGCTTGGGGGGGCCCTACGAGCAGTACTTC. It codes for CASSLGGPYEQYF.

V is TRBV11-3 and J is TRBJ2-7, with 13 positions matching TRBD2. CDR1 is SGHNT, CDR2 YENEEA, per germline. The CDR3 totals 15 residues. J gave up 3 bases and V 5 bases, and 4 bases lay outside the gene matches. CDR3 DNA: TGTGCCAGCAGCATGGGACTAGCGGGATTCTACGAGCAGTACTTC. Amino acids: CASSMGLAGFYEQYF.

The V and J genes are TRBV20-1 and TRBJ1-1; no clear D. The CDR3 has 10 amino acids. Germline V CDR1 and CDR2: DFQATT, SNEGSKA (reference sequence). Trimming removed 6 bases at V and 4 bases at J, with 6 bases between. CDR3 nucleotide sequence: TGCAGTGCCTTAGCCACTGAAGCTTTCTTT. Translated: CSALATEAFF.

V and J are TRBV28 and TRBJ1-2, with a possible D match to TRBD1 (5 bases). There are 13 residues in the CDR3. V lost 7 bases and J 8 bases, leaving 17 bases between the germline ends. Germline V gene lookup returns CDR1 MDHEN and CDR2 SYDVKM. Written as DNA, the CDR3 is TGTGCCAGCACCAAGCGGGGGGGTTACGGCTACACCTTC. The encoded protein is CASTKRGGYGYTF.

This clone was counted once. The chain recombines TRBV29-1 with TRBJ1-4; 7 positions agree with TRBD1. Germline assignment: CDR1 SQVTM and CDR2 ANQGSEA. The V gene end was trimmed by 4 bases and the J gene end by 8 bases; junction bases not matched to a gene: 4. This CDR3 is built from 12 residues. The CDR3 loop reads CSVAGGGEKLFF. The CDR3 nucleotides read TGCAGCGTTGCAGGGGGTGGGGAAAAACTGTTTTTT.

The gene calls are TRBV3-1 (or the pseudogene TRBV3-2) and TRBJ2-1; D is perhaps TRBD2 (5 bases). The CDR3 consists of 12 residues. V shed 4 bases and J shed 10 bases, with 11 bases lying between them. The V gene's germline CDR1 is LGHDT and CDR2 YNNKEL (reference sequence). CDR3 nucleotide sequence: TGTGCCAGCAGCCCGTCGGACTCAGAGCAGTTCTTC. Amino acids: CASSPSDSEQFF.

The chain carries TRBV5-1 and TRBJ2-1; TRBD2 matches at 10 bases. V shed 0 bases, J shed 5 bases, and the junction held 2 bases outside the gene matches. Germline V gene lookup returns CDR1 SGHRS and CDR2 YFSETQ. This CDR3 has 15 residues. CDR3 DNA sequence: TGCGCCAGCAGCTTGGTAGCGGGAGGAAACAATGAGCAGTTCTTC. Translation: CASSLVAGGNNEQFF.

The chain uses TRBV6-5 and TRBJ2-7, with 7 bases lining up with TRBD2. J lost 3 bases, V lost 2 bases, and 7 bases had no gene match. CDR3 size: 15 residues. CDR1 MNHEY and CDR2 SVGAGI come from the germline V gene. The CDR3 DNA follows: TGTGCCAGCAGTTACGGGGAGGGTTGGGTCTACGAGCAGTACTTC. Its protein is CASSYGEGWVYEQYF.

V is TRBV7-2 and J is TRBJ2-6; weak D call: TRBD2 (6 bases). V gave up 5 bases and J gave up 4 bases, with 15 bases separating them. The CDR3 totals 16 residues. Germline CDR1 SGHTA, CDR2 FQGNSA. CDR3 nucleotide sequence: TGTGCCAGCAGCCGGGACTGGATGGCCGGGGCCAACGTCCTGACTTTC. Its translation: CASSRDWMAGANVLTF.

The chain joins TRBV28 to TRBJ1-1; maybe TRBD1 (5 bases). The V gene's germline CDR1 is MDHEN and CDR2 SYDVKM. CDR3 size: 10 residues. CDR3 sequence (DNA): TGTGCTATAGGGGACACTGAAGCTTTCTTT. Protein product: CAIGDTEAFF.

CDR3 sequence reads: CAARPSGTYEQYF. The DNA of the CDR3 is TGTGCCGCTAGACCCAGCGGGACCTACGAGCAGTACTTC. This chain links TRBV5-4 with TRBJ2-7, with TRBD2 identical over 7 bases. The CDR3 covers 13 residues. After removal of 10 bases from V and 2 bases from J, the junction contained 9 bases not matched to a gene. Germline V gene sequence: CDR1 SGHNT, CDR2 YYREEE (reference sequence).

V and J are TRBV7-8 and TRBJ2-3; 15 positions agree with TRBD2. The junction had 16 bases not matched to a gene; V was cut back by 4 bases and J by 5 bases. The CDR3 sequence is 20 residues long. Germline lookup yields CDR1 SGHVS and CDR2 FQNEAQ. In DNA, the CDR3 is TGTGCCAGCAGCTCGTCTCCGGGACTAGCGGGAGGAAACAACTTAGATACGCAGTATTTT. It is translated as CASSSSPGLAGGNNLDTQYF. The full variable domain, in which reference TRBV7-8 and TRBJ2-3 provide the parts outside the CDR3, is GAGVSQSPRYKVAKRGQDVALRCDPISGHVSLFWYQQALGQGPEFLTYFQNEAQLDKSGLPSDRFFAERPEGSVSTLKIQRTQQEDSAVYLCASSSSPGLAGGNNLDTQYFGPGTRLTVL.

The V call is TRBV28, the J call TRBJ2-5, with 8 positions matching TRBD2. Germline V gene data show CDR1 as MDHEN and CDR2 as SYDVKM. The CDR3 covers 17 residues. V dropped 5 bases and J dropped 3; count of bases not matched to a gene: 14. The CDR3 nucleotides read TGTGCCAGCAGTAAGCTAGCGGGTTCGGCCTTAGAAGAGACCCAGTACTTC. This encodes CASSKLAGSALEETQYF.

The chain has TRBV27 and TRBJ1-5, with D tentatively TRBD1 (5 bases). The CDR3 spans 14 residues. V was pared by 9 bases and J by 5 bases, with 17 bases between. Germline values: CDR1 MNHEY, CDR2 SMNVEV (reference sequence). The CDR3 loop reads CASGNRPGDQPQHF. CDR3 DNA sequence: TGTGCCAGTGGGAACAGGCCCGGCGATCAGCCCCAGCATTTT.

This rearrangement joins TRBV28 to TRBJ1-5, with D uncertain. The CDR3 contains 12 residues. V lost 7 bases to trimming and J lost 7 bases, with 11 bases between them. Germline V CDR1 and CDR2: MDHEN, SYDVKM. This CDR3 is CASTLEGQPQHF. The DNA of the CDR3 is TGTGCCAGCACCCTGGAGGGACAGCCCCAGCATTTT.

The gene calls are TRBV11-3 and TRBJ2-1; 8 bases line up with TRBD1. With 4 bases clipped from V and 9 bases from J, the junction kept 5 bases outside the gene matches. This CDR3 has 13 amino acids. In germline, CDR1 is SGHNT, CDR2 YENEEA. The chain's CDR3 is CASSSQGASEQFF. CDR3 nucleotides: TGTGCCAGCAGCTCGCAGGGGGCAAGTGAGCAGTTCTTC.

V usage is TRBV6-5 and J usage is TRBJ1-1; D is unresolved. The CDR3 covers 11 residues. The V gene lost 8 bases and the J gene lost 5 bases, with 9 bases spanning the gap. From germline, CDR1 is MNHEY and CDR2 SVGAGI. The CDR3 DNA is TGTGCCAGCGGTTGGGCAACTGAAGCTTTCTTT. Its protein product is CASGWATEAFF.

This clone was detected once. The V gene is TRBV6-6, the J gene TRBJ1-2, with TRBD1 as a possible D gene (5 bases). The CDR3 sequence is 15 residues long. Germline lookup yields CDR1 MNHNY and CDR2 SVGAGI (reference sequence). The V and J ends lost 8 bases and 5 bases respectively, with 21 bases between them. Here the CDR3 reads CASSSISGGLYGYTF. DNA for the CDR3: TGTGCCAGCTCCAGTATTAGCGGGGGGTTATATGGCTACACCTTC.

The chain joins TRBV9 to TRBJ2-1, with TRBD1 identical over 7 bases. After removal of 0 bases from V and 4 bases from J, the junction contained 4 bases not matched to a gene. The CDR3 is 15 amino acids. Germline lookup yields CDR1 SGDLS and CDR2 YYNGEE. In nucleotides, the CDR3 is TGTGCCAGCAGCGTAGTTGAGGGGGCATACAATGAGCAGTTCTTC. Translation gives CASSVVEGAYNEQFF.

This chain links TRBV11-3 with TRBJ2-3; TRBD2 aligns across 9 bases. The CDR3 extends over 13 amino acids. V shed 5 bases, J shed 9 bases, and the junction held 6 bases outside the gene matches. Germline lookup yields CDR1 SGHNT and CDR2 YENEEA. Here the CDR3 DNA reads TGTGCCAGCAGCCCGACTAGCGGCGGGACGCAGTATTTT. It encodes CASSPTSGGTQYF.